Listed below are T cell receptor beta chains from one sample, sequenced in a study of blood T cells in healthy people across ages. TCRdb recomputed calls from the 5' RACE reads with MiXCR, one row per CDR3 protein. Counted here are about 1.8 million distinct CDR3 sequences, around 50% occurring once; the ten biggest clones make up about 2.1%. The sample taken for sequencing was blood. These TCRs come from a woman aged 35 to 49 in good health. Each CDR3 is given with its conserved first and last residue. The order of the fields is V gene, clone size, D gene, J gene, CDR3 protein, CDR3 DNA. The D gene is left open where the match is weak. Clone size is stated in some rows and not others, as once, few, many or a class when expanded.

TRBV12-3/TRBV12-4,NA,NA,TRBJ1-2,CASSFSPPRTQRSYTF,TGTGCCAGCAGTTTTAGTCCGCCTAGGACCCAGCGGAGCTACACCTTC
TRBV11-2,NA,TRBD1,TRBJ1-2,CASSLVGQGRGGYTF,TGTGCCAGCAGCTTAGTCGGACAGGGGAGAGGAGGCTACACCTTC
TRBV28,few,TRBD2,TRBJ2-4,CASRGGEGPYF,TGTGCCAGCAGGGGAGGGGAGGGACCGTACTTC
TRBV7-2,NA,TRBD2,TRBJ2-7,CASSLGPSGGVYEQYF,TGTGCCAGCAGCTTAGGGCCCAGCGGGGGGGTCTACGAGCAGTACTTC
TRBV10-3,few,TRBD1,TRBJ2-7,CAISEGQEVYEQYF,TGTGCCATCAGTGAAGGACAGGAGGTCTACGAGCAGTACTTC
TRBV27,few,NA,TRBJ1-5,CASSLYPSPEQPQHF,TGTGCCAGCAGTTTATATCCGTCGCCGGAGCAGCCCCAGCATTTT
TRBV4-1,once,NA,TRBJ2-3,CASRYRKTSTDTQYF,TGTGCCAGCAGATATCGAAAAACTAGCACAGATACGCAGTATTTT
TRBV28,once,TRBD2,TRBJ2-3,CASSLGLAESPDTQYF,TGTGCCAGCAGCCTGGGACTAGCGGAAAGCCCAGATACGCAGTATTTT
TRBV20-1,NA,TRBD2,TRBJ2-5,CSVPTSGARETQYF,TGCAGTGTCCCGACTAGCGGGGCGCGTGAGACCCAGTACTTC
TRBV7-2,many,NA,TRBJ2-1,CASSLAVGGRGNEQFF,TGTGCCAGCAGCTTAGCTGTGGGGGGCCGGGGCAATGAGCAGTTCTTC
TRBV21-1,NA,NA,TRBJ2-1,CASSSHQTRTYNEQFF,TGTGCCAGCAGCAGTCACCAAACAAGAACCTACAATGAGCAGTTCTTC
TRBV14,NA,NA,TRBJ1-6,CASSRYGTSSRHNSPLHF,TGTGCCAGCAGCCGATACGGGACATCCAGTAGACATAATTCACCCCTCCACTTT
TRBV5-1,NA,NA,TRBJ1-4,CASCDWEAGNEKLFF,TGCGCCAGCTGCGATTGGGAGGCGGGTAATGAAAAACTGTTTTTT
TRBV2,few,TRBD1,TRBJ2-1,CASIFTYDRGNEQFF,TGTGCCAGCATCTTTACCTACGACAGGGGCAATGAGCAGTTCTTC
TRBV9,few,NA,TRBJ2-1,CASSEDGDQDEQFF,TGTGCCAGCAGCGAGGATGGGGACCAGGATGAGCAGTTCTTC
TRBV20-1,few,NA,TRBJ2-7,CSAPYAEQYF,TGCAGTGCTCCCTATGCCGAGCAGTACTTC
TRBV20-1,NA,TRBD1,TRBJ1-1,CSVGQGASDTEAFF,TGCAGCGTTGGGCAGGGGGCGAGCGACACTGAAGCTTTCTTT
TRBV13,NA,TRBD2,TRBJ2-3,CASSSGLAGPNTQYF,TGTGCCAGCAGCTCCGGACTAGCGGGACCCAATACGCAGTATTTT
TRBV24-1,NA,NA,TRBJ2-1,CATSALAGGAHNEQFF,TGTGCCACCAGTGCCCTGGCCGGTGGGGCCCACAATGAGCAGTTCTTC
TRBV6-1,few,NA,TRBJ2-4,CASRPFRTELAKNIQYF,TGTGCCAGCAGACCCTTCCGGACTGAACTAGCCAAAAACATTCAGTACTTC
TRBV5-6,NA,NA,TRBJ2-7,CASSTAMRGYEQYF,TGTGCCAGCTCCACGGCCATGCGGGGTTACGAGCAGTACTTC
TRBV6-6,few,TRBD1,TRBJ1-4,CASSYWGGTALEKLFF,TGTGCCAGCAGTTATTGGGGCGGGACAGCCCTTGAAAAACTGTTTTTT
TRBV6-6,NA,TRBD2,TRBJ2-1,CASIFGGGGNEQFF,TGTGCCAGCATTTTTGGCGGGGGGGGGAATGAGCAGTTCTTC
TRBV24-1,NA,NA,TRBJ2-7,CATSERWGELQRQSYEQYF,TGTGCCACCAGTGAACGTTGGGGGGAACTACAGAGGCAATCCTACGAGCAGTACTTC
TRBV29-1,NA,NA,TRBJ2-3,CSVDQSTDTQYF,TGCAGCGTTGACCAGAGCACAGATACGCAGTATTTT
TRBV20-1,NA,NA,TRBJ1-1,CSASRGSGTEAFF,TGCAGTGCTTCCCGGGGATCCGGCACTGAAGCTTTCTTT
TRBV9,few,NA,TRBJ1-4,CASSARTNEKLFF,TGTGCCAGCAGCGCGCGGACTAATGAAAAACTGTTTTTT
TRBV3-1,NA,TRBD2,TRBJ2-1,CASSLRGLAGETSSYNEQFF,TGTGCCAGCAGCCTGAGAGGGCTAGCGGGGGAAACCAGCTCCTACAATGAGCAGTTCTTC
TRBV28,NA,NA,TRBJ2-1,CASTATNEQFF,TGTGCCAGCACTGCGACCAATGAGCAGTTCTTC
TRBV28,NA,NA,TRBJ2-3,CASSFLQGTDTQYF,TGTGCCAGCAGTTTTTTACAGGGCACAGATACGCAGTATTTT
TRBV4-2,NA,NA,TRBJ1-1,CASSPRRGAILSTEAFF,TGTGCCAGCAGCCCCCGACGGGGGGCAATTTTAAGCACTGAAGCTTTCTTT
TRBV5-5,NA,NA,TRBJ1-5,CASSSGRQGPDQPQHF,TGTGCCAGCAGCTCGGGGCGGCAGGGGCCGGATCAGCCCCAGCATTTT
TRBV5-8,NA,TRBD1,TRBJ1-6,CASSRTRQGNSPLHF,TGTGCCAGCAGCAGGACGAGACAGGGAAATTCACCCCTCCACTTT
TRBV6-2/TRBV6-3,NA,TRBD2,TRBJ2-4,CASSYLTAGELAKNIQYF,TGTGCCAGCAGTTACCTGACGGCGGGGGAGTTAGCCAAAAACATTCAGTACTTC
TRBV21-1,NA,NA,TRBJ2-3,CASSPQTGTRDGGTDTQYF,TGTGCCAGCAGCCCCCAGACCGGGACTAGGGATGGTGGGACAGATACGCAGTATTTT
TRBV20-1,few,NA,TRBJ1-2,CSAPHGDNYGYTF,TGCAGTGCTCCACATGGGGACAACTATGGCTACACCTTC
TRBV28,NA,TRBD2,TRBJ2-3,CASSSTGLAGVKDTQYF,TGTGCCAGCAGTTCCACGGGACTAGCGGGGGTAAAGGATACGCAGTATTTT
TRBV28,NA,TRBD2,TRBJ2-1,CASVLAGYNEQFF,TGTGCCAGCGTTCTAGCGGGGTACAATGAGCAGTTCTTC
TRBV7-9,NA,TRBD2,TRBJ2-1,CASSSKPLAGGGNEQFF,TGTGCCAGCAGCTCGAAACCCTTAGCGGGGGGCGGCAATGAGCAGTTCTTC
TRBV4-2,few,NA,TRBJ1-6,CASSHGGSSYNSPLHF,TGTGCCAGCAGCCACGGCGGGAGCTCCTATAATTCACCCCTCCACTTT
TRBV12-3/TRBV12-4,few,TRBD1,TRBJ1-2,CASRGQGAVYGYTF,TGTGCCAGCAGGGGACAGGGGGCGGTCTATGGCTACACCTTC
TRBV20-1,NA,NA,TRBJ2-3,CSGRDSSTDTQYF,TGCAGTGGTCGCGACAGCTCCACAGATACGCAGTATTTT
TRBV4-1,NA,NA,TRBJ1-4,CASSLRDNNEKLFF,TGCGCCAGCAGCCTCCGGGACAATAATGAAAAACTGTTTTTT
TRBV24-1,NA,NA,TRBJ2-7,CATSGLITDGSYEQYF,TGTGCCACCAGTGGCCTTATTACGGACGGATCCTACGAGCAGTACTTC
TRBV9,few,NA,TRBJ2-1,CASSAVTSSTEQFF,TGTGCCAGCAGCGCAGTTACTAGCTCTACTGAGCAGTTCTTC
TRBV29-1,NA,NA,TRBJ2-1,CSGGFSNEQFF,TGCAGCGGGGGGTTCAGTAATGAGCAGTTCTTC
TRBV27,NA,TRBD1,TRBJ2-7,CASSLQGTGSEQYF,TGTGCCAGCAGTTTACAAGGGACAGGGTCCGAGCAGTACTTC
TRBV5-1,NA,NA,TRBJ1-3,CASSPGLTLSGNTIYF,TGTGCCAGCAGCCCGGGACTAACTTTAAGCGGAAACACCATATATTTT
TRBV5-1,NA,NA,TRBJ1-4,CASSLSLTNEKLFF,TGCGCCAGCAGCTTGAGTCTAACTAATGAAAAACTGTTTTTT
TRBV4-1,NA,NA,TRBJ2-3,CASSSQLLSTDTQYF,TGCGCCAGCAGCTCACAGCTTCTTAGCACAGATACGCAGTATTTT
TRBV12-3/TRBV12-4,few,TRBD2,TRBJ2-4,CASSQLAGGPYDKNIQYF,TGTGCCAGCAGTCAACTAGCGGGGGGGCCCTATGACAAAAACATTCAGTACTTC
TRBV7-2,NA,TRBD1,TRBJ2-7,CASNIGTGISYEQYF,TGTGCCAGCAACATCGGGACAGGGATTTCCTACGAGCAGTACTTC
TRBV4-3,NA,NA,TRBJ1-2,CASSLSVQGKSYGYTF,TGCGCCAGCAGCCTTAGTGTCCAGGGGAAGTCCTATGGCTACACCTTT
TRBV27,NA,NA,TRBJ2-5,CASTPRWTTQETQYF,TGTGCCAGCACTCCCCGATGGACCACACAAGAGACCCAGTACTTC
TRBV12-3/TRBV12-4,few,TRBD1,TRBJ1-2,CASSLATNPRGPAGYTF,TGTGCCAGCAGTTTAGCTACTAACCCCAGGGGGCCGGCTGGCTACACCTTC
TRBV15,NA,NA,TRBJ1-2,CATSPEGPSHYGYTF,TGTGCCACCAGCCCGGAGGGGCCCTCCCACTATGGCTACACCTTC
TRBV7-2,NA,NA,TRBJ1-4,CASRPGLMEEKLFF,TGTGCCAGCAGACCGGGCCTTATGGAGGAAAAACTGTTTTTT
TRBV14,NA,NA,TRBJ1-2,CASSQLDLSGQRNYGYTF,TGTGCCAGCAGCCAACTAGACCTGTCGGGACAACGGAACTATGGCTACACCTTC
TRBV7-9,once,TRBD1,TRBJ1-2,CASSARLTGGDYGYTF,TGTGCCAGCAGCGCCAGGTTGACAGGGGGTGACTATGGCTACACCTTC